The clone carrying this T cell receptor (beta chain) turned up a few times. Its target is not known. The data were taken from a study of cytotoxic CD8 clonotypes in ibrutinib-treated CLL. For the study at large: Of a cohort that held around 10 relapsed/refractory and 15 treatment-naive patients, some 17 were IGHV unmutated. The response samples were taken once patients had been treated for a median of about 12 months, range 6 to 36. Study results and limitations: Baseline clonality exceeded age-matched healthy donors and tracked circulating CD8+ T-cell counts.

Depths of 1 in 200,000 to 1 in 1 million T cells were the sequencing target. Generated by immunoSEQ multiplex PCR, the TCRdb table keeps only in-frame clones and is missing some. The table includes 14,000 to 15,000 clones, roughly 66% detected once. The sequence derives from a human donor with chronic lymphocytic leukemia. The specimen was PBMCs, collected before ibrutinib treatment.

The CDR3 loop reads CASSPGLARETQYF. CDR3 DNA sequence: TGTGCCAGCAGCCCCGGACTAGCCCGCGAGACCCAGTACTTC. J is TRBJ2-5 and V is TRBV11-2; 8 positions agree with TRBD2. The CDR3 has 14 residues. V gave up 5 bases and J gave up 5 bases; unmatched junction bases: 7. Germline V CDR1 and CDR2: SGHAT, FQNNGV.